This entry is about one T cell receptor (beta chain). This specimen comes from a study of T cell changes during pregnancy in multiple sclerosis. V gave up 5 bases and J gave up 7 bases; unmatched junction bases: 7. The length of the CDR3 is 15 residues. Germline values: CDR1 LNHDA, CDR2 SQIVND (reference sequence). Assay: immunoSEQ multiplex PCR; the TCRdb copy retains only in-frame clones and omits some. Of some 52,000 clones listed, 85% to 95% were seen once; the top ten hold roughly 0.81%. The source is a female donor with multiple sclerosis, enrolled in a pregnancy study. Source: CD4+ T cells from peripheral blood mononuclear cells, taken in the third trimester of pregnancy. The V and J genes are TRBV19 and TRBJ1-6; 8 positions agree with TRBD1. The CDR3 loop reads CASSVRQGLNSPLHF. The CDR3 bases are TGTGCCAGTAGTGTTCGACAGGGGTTGAATTCACCCCTCCACTTT.